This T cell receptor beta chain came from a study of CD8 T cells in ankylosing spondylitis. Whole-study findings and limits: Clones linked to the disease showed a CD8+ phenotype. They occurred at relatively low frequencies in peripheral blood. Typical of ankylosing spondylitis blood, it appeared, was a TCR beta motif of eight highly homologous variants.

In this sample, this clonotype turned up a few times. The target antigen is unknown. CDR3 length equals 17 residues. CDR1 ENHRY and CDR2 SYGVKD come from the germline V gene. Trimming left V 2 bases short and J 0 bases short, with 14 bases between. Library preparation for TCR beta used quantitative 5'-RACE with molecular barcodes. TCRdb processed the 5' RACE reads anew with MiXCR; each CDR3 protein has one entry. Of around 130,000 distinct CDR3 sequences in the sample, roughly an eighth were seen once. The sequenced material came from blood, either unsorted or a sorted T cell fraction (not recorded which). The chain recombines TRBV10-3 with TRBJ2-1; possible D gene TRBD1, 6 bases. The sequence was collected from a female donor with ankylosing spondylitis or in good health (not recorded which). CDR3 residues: CAISEGTGSGSYNEQFF. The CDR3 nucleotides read TGTGCCATCAGTGAGGGTACAGGGAGCGGCTCCTACAATGAGCAGTTCTTC.